The TCR beta chain described here comes from a study of cytomegalovirus exposure and HLA in healthy donors. Germline V gene lookup returns CDR1 LNHDA and CDR2 SQIVND (reference sequence). V lost 2 bases, J lost 3 bases, and 14 bases lay in between. The CDR3 loop spans 15 amino acids. These donors counted as nominally healthy when sampled, but unrecorded immune exposures were likely. 13 Jbeta primers and 60 Vbeta primers were used for the PCR. Libraries were prepared by immunoSEQ multiplex PCR; TCRdb keeps only in-frame clonotypes and omits some of them. The sample shows around 150,000 clones, less than 80% of them seen only once.

The receptor's source is a man in his fifties or sixties in good health and CMV-seropositive. The chain employs TRBV19 and TRBJ2-7, with unresolved D. Source material: PBMCs. The CDR3 bases are TGTGCCAGTAGTATATCTCACAGCAATTACTACGAGCAGTACTTC. Translated, it gives CASSISHSNYYEQYF.